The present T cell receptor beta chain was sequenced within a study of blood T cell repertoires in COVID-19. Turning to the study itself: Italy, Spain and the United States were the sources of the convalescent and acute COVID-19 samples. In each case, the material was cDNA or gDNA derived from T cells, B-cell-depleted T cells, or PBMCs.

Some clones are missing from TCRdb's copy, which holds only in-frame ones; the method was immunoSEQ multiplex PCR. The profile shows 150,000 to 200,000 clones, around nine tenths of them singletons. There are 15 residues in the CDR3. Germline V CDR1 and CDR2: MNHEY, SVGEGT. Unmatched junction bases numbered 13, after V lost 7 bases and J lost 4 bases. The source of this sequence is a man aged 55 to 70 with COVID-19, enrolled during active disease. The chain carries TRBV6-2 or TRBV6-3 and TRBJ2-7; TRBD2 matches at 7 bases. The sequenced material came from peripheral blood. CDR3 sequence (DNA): TGTGCCAGCATCCCCGGCGGCGGGAGTTGGTACGAGCAGTACTTC. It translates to CASIPGGGSWYEQYF.